The 2 T cell receptor beta chains presented below share a single source sample, sequenced in a study of T-cell reconstitution after alpha-beta-depleted transplantation in children. Using unique molecular identifiers, the investigators prepared the TCRbeta library. MiXCR was run by TCRdb on the PCR reads, yielding one entry per CDR3 protein. Seen here are 800,000 to 1,000,000 distinct CDR3 sequences, roughly 31% observed once, and the top ten hold about 28%. The sequences come from PBMCs, mostly from graft donor cells, collected 360 days after TCRalphabeta/CD19-depleted stem cell transplant. All receptors derive from a boy younger than two who had a stem cell transplant for SCID, so the T cells may come from the graft donor.

This clonotype appeared once. The rearrangement joins TRBV3-1 to TRBJ1-1, with TRBD1 as a possible D gene (6 bases). The length of the CDR3 is 14 residues. Trimming left V 1 base short and J 11 bases short, with 17 bases between. The germline V gene encodes CDR1 LGHDT and CDR2 YNNKEL (reference sequence). CDR3 nucleotides: TGTGCCAGCAGCCAAGGGAGCACAGGGTTCGAGGCTTTCTTT. Translating gives CASSQGSTGFEAFF.

About this clonotype: Germline and junction disagree at one end, which may indicate a read error. The chain uses TRBV5-1 and TRBJ2-1; no clear D. Germline loops: CDR1 SGHRS, CDR2 YFSETQ. This CDR3 has 17 residues. CDR3 nucleotides: TGCGCCAGCAGCTTGGGGCCATACAGAGCCCACTACAATGAGGAGTTCTTC. Translation gives CASSLGPYRAHYNEEFF.